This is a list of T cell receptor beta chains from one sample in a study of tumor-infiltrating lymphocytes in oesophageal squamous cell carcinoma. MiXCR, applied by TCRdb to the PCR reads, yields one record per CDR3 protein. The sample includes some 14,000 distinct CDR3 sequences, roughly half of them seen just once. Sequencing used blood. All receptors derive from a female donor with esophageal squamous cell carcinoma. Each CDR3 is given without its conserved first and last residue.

ASSPSGGGQETQY TRBJ2-5 TRBV7-8
ASSPRRGEKLF TRBJ1-4 TRBV4-2
ASAVSRSTDTQY TRBJ2-3 TRBV7-6
ASNSGQGKAF TRBJ1-1 TRBV6-1
ASSISGTYYNEQF - TRBV19
ASSPRLTGTSATDTQY TRBJ2-3 TRBV7-6
ATQGQNTGELF TRBJ2-2 TRBV7-6
ASSLTDRSDTQY TRBJ2-3 TRBV7-3
ASSLGGTGGETQY - TRBV7-2
ASSSLGYEQY TRBJ2-7 TRBV7-2
ASSYRTGNDTGELF TRBJ2-2 TRBV12-3/TRBV12-4
ASSRGLAGLDEQF TRBJ2-1 TRBV19
ASSPWTSGINSGDNEQF TRBJ2-1 TRBV7-2
ASSYHSSDTQY TRBJ2-3 TRBV7-6
ASSQDPISPYEQF TRBJ2-1 TRBV4-2
ASSATNGGETQY TRBJ2-5 TRBV7-2
ASSITFPNNEQF TRBJ2-1 TRBV11-3
ASSLVDRSSTDTQY TRBJ2-3 TRBV5-6
ASSLFGGTDTQY TRBJ2-3 TRBV7-3
ASSSRGLAGAGELF TRBJ2-2 TRBV11-1
ASSSVGGYNEQF TRBJ2-1 TRBV7-6
ASSPQGTNNSPLH TRBJ2-5 TRBV7-2
ASSSTGGNQPQH TRBJ1-5 TRBV7-9
ASSSTGTSGSFFGNEQF TRBJ2-1 TRBV7-3
ASTGQSHGGETQY - TRBV7-9
ASSLGGQQF TRBJ2-1 TRBV7-6
ASKEGASEQETQY - TRBV6-2/TRBV6-3
ATSGLGQGRKNEQF TRBJ2-1 TRBV24-1
ASSFQGPGEQY - TRBV12-3/TRBV12-4
SVASNRNTEAF - TRBV29-1
ASRGLAGGYRTDTQY TRBJ2-3 TRBV12-3/TRBV12-4
ASSLGRGGQETQY TRBJ2-5 TRBV12-3/TRBV12-4
ASSLSWDETQY - TRBV7-2
ASSPTSGSGNEQF - TRBV18
ASGLTGPSNQPQH TRBJ1-5 TRBV12-5
ASSSIPGLEEQY TRBJ2-7 TRBV7-9
ASSLSSGGTGVYYEQY TRBJ2-7 TRBV7-3
ASSFGGLYHNEQF TRBJ2-1 TRBV11-2
ASSFRTSGGNTGELF TRBJ2-2 TRBV7-2
AWSGQGASQPQH TRBJ1-5 TRBV30
ASSPRLGDNEQF - TRBV7-2
ASSNRSLWLHLR TRBJ2-6 TRBV6-4
ASSSGAAGGSYEQY - TRBV5-3
ASSPWTSGGSFSYEQY TRBJ2-7 TRBV5-1
ASRPGTGGPDTQY TRBJ2-3 TRBV6-5
ASSSRTSGGRNEQY TRBJ2-7 TRBV6-6
ASSEEAGGVDTQY TRBJ2-4 TRBV6-1
ASSYSGLTNEKLF TRBJ1-4 TRBV6-6
ATSAERGAPDTEAF TRBJ1-1 TRBV24-1
ASWTSRNEQF - TRBV6-1
ASSFVGHQQF TRBJ2-1 TRBV12-3/TRBV12-4
AIWTDLNYGYT TRBJ1-2 TRBV10-3
ASSSSGQAYEQY - TRBV5-4
ASSLDYSGANVLT TRBJ2-6 TRBV11-2
ASKGRDSYNEQF - TRBV11-1
ASSVSLAYEQY - TRBV2
ASSLGGTLYEQY TRBJ2-7 TRBV27